This TCR beta chain was captured in a study of blood T cell repertoires in COVID-19 (dated by TCRdb to about 2020). The study in broad terms: The collaborator samples originated in the United States, Italy and Spain and spanned the acute and convalescent phases of COVID-19. Subjects who had been exposed to COVID-19, were actively infected with it, or had recovered from it provided the deeply sampled blood TCRbeta repertoires that made up the dataset. Where available, HLA class I and class II types were taken from metadata supplied by the sample provider and were not determined by assay-based typing. A de-identified subject ID, COVID-19 status, age in years and sex were almost always included in the sample metadata. The repertoires were released in a freely available public database intended as a resource for research on the immune response to SARS-CoV-2. The material from the prospective study consisted of cDNA or gDNA derived from T cells, B-cell-depleted T cells, or PBMCs. Samples were obtained from the ongoing ImmuneRACE study (first 160 participants) and from some 1,200 subjects provided by 6 global collaborators.

TCRbeta CDR3 regions were amplified from genomic DNA using the immunoSEQ Assay, a bias-controlled multiplex PCR. Turning to the authors' computational methods: The number of nucleated cells in each sample was estimated by amplification of reference gene primers within the assay. Sequence reads were collapsed and filtered to measure the absolute abundance of every unique TCRbeta CDR3 rearrangement. For each sample, productive Simpson clonality was calculated as the square root of Simpson's diversity index across productive rearrangements. TCRdb provides this immuneACCESS table in a form limited to in-frame rearrangements. Some clones are lacking; in checked studies, under half of them reflect an unresolved V gene, and why the rest are absent is not known. V and J calls and clone size follow that table, whereas D and trimming were derived from the DNA. Counted in this sample were 150,000 to 200,000 clones; roughly 80% of them appeared once. More than 5% of the sample belongs to the ten largest clones.

Whole blood was collected in K2EDTA tubes by collaborating institutions according to the institutions' own protocols. Collaborator samples were shipped for TCRbeta analysis as frozen whole blood, isolated PBMCs, or DNA extracted from either sample type. Based on the germline V gene, the CDR1 and CDR2 sequences are SGHRS and YFSETQ. V is reduced by 4 bases and J by 1 base, leaving a spacing of 6 bases between them. Reading from cysteine to phenylalanine, the CDR3 counts 12 amino acids. Only the CDR3 region is kept as DNA, spanning 36 bases read in frame from base 1. On this clone: What this receptor recognizes is not known. Base qualities are missing; no much larger clone stands one base away.

What the study reported, not specific to this receptor: The quantity of clinical and demographic metadata differed by source and by participant and was supplied without curation.

The source is a woman aged 30 to 39 with acute or convalescent COVID-19. Recombination connected TRBV5-1 to TRBJ2-7; the best D guess is TRBD2, with 5 bases matching. The sample was peripheral blood. The nucleotides are TGCGCCAGCAGCGGCGGGTCCTACGAGCAGTACTTC. This codes for CASSGGSYEQYF.